These T cell receptor beta chains were read from a single sample in a study of early T cells in non-severe SARS-CoV-2 infection. MiXCR, applied by TCRdb to the 5' RACE reads, yields one record per CDR3 protein. The sample contains approximately 30,000 distinct CDR3 sequences, under 6% of which appear only once. The sample was whole blood. The receptors were sampled from an adult who was a healthcare worker with PCR-confirmed SARS-CoV-2 infection or an uninfected control (not recorded which). The CDR3 runs from the conserved cysteine through the conserved F or W. The order of the fields is V gene, CDR3 protein.

v_gene: TRBV12-5; CDR3aa: CASGAVFGETQYF
v_gene: TRBV6-6; CDR3aa: CASIQWGSGRFIHEQYF
v_gene: TRBV7-3; CDR3aa: CASSPGTTGELFF
v_gene: TRBV4-3; CDR3aa: CASSPSGTTNEKLFF
v_gene: TRBV18; CDR3aa: CASSPQLGGADEQFF
v_gene: TRBV19; CDR3aa: CASRQEGRTSTDTQYF
v_gene: TRBV11-2; CDR3aa: CASSLDYQRIAKNIQYF
v_gene: TRBV19; CDR3aa: CASSPAGGHGSYNEQFF
v_gene: TRBV6-2/TRBV6-3; CDR3aa: CASSKLGTLRETQYF
v_gene: TRBV3-1; CDR3aa: CASSQGGTGAYEQYF
v_gene: TRBV7-2; CDR3aa: CASSSPSKKTGELFF
v_gene: TRBV7-9; CDR3aa: CASSLTIRTDTQYF
v_gene: TRBV15; CDR3aa: CATSRGDRGLLDEQFF
v_gene: TRBV28; CDR3aa: CASSFGGEENIQYF
v_gene: TRBV12-3/TRBV12-4; CDR3aa: CASSSRTEGNEKLFF
v_gene: TRBV11-2; CDR3aa: CASSSRYEQYF
v_gene: TRBV14; CDR3aa: CASSQSLGTLGGNTIYF
v_gene: TRBV7-2; CDR3aa: CASSRTSGSQNEQFF
v_gene: TRBV20-1; CDR3aa: CSAEGHPDSGNTIYF
v_gene: TRBV5-1; CDR3aa: CASSPRTVYNSPLHF
v_gene: TRBV20-1; CDR3aa: CSARLAGGRYEQYF
v_gene: TRBV7-6; CDR3aa: CASSPTPGRFYEQYF
v_gene: TRBV6-5; CDR3aa: CASSYSTRPRSYEQYF
v_gene: TRBV10-3; CDR3aa: CAISGLAASHNEQFF
v_gene: TRBV19; CDR3aa: CASSMRGSREAFF
v_gene: TRBV12-3/TRBV12-4; CDR3aa: CASSLMGYEQYF
v_gene: TRBV7-6; CDR3aa: CASSRFTGNTGELFF
v_gene: TRBV5-1; CDR3aa: CASSLQGPDTEAFF
v_gene: TRBV7-9; CDR3aa: CASSLRGQLPEAFF
v_gene: TRBV5-6; CDR3aa: CASSFATGVTEAFF
v_gene: TRBV11-3; CDR3aa: CASSLDLWGLKTQYF
v_gene: TRBV7-2; CDR3aa: CASVSGPTAYEQYF
v_gene: TRBV3-1; CDR3aa: CASSHGSRNYGYTF
v_gene: TRBV9; CDR3aa: CASSKVGLRYNEQFF
v_gene: TRBV29-1; CDR3aa: CSVETSLERNIQYF
v_gene: TRBV27; CDR3aa: CATSRGRGRAETQYF
v_gene: TRBV7-6; CDR3aa: CASSLAGINEQFF
v_gene: TRBV7-9; CDR3aa: CASSPGGYPPETQYF
v_gene: TRBV11-2; CDR3aa: CASSWTSGSVTGELFF
v_gene: TRBV20-1; CDR3aa: CSAREPAGGFNEQFF
v_gene: TRBV5-6; CDR3aa: CATQGPRQETQYF
v_gene: TRBV2; CDR3aa: CASSVNSGQETQYF
v_gene: TRBV12-3/TRBV12-4; CDR3aa: CASSSLLAGGPEAFAVRTQYF
v_gene: TRBV18; CDR3aa: CASSPSREGYEQYF
v_gene: TRBV3-1; CDR3aa: CASTARILGNTEAFF
v_gene: TRBV20-1; CDR3aa: CSARDPEDLNTEAFF
v_gene: TRBV7-9; CDR3aa: CASSFNDVLTF
v_gene: TRBV6-6; CDR3aa: CASSYPLQGTHYEQYF
v_gene: TRBV7-9; CDR3aa: CASSLDWEVDTQYF
v_gene: TRBV7-7; CDR3aa: CAITRQETQYF
v_gene: TRBV7-9; CDR3aa: CASSSGLAGGTDTQYF
v_gene: TRBV5-1; CDR3aa: CASSPEPDRTYEQYF
v_gene: TRBV27; CDR3aa: CASSLRAGNLGQPQHF
v_gene: TRBV7-2; CDR3aa: CASSASPGGLYEQYF